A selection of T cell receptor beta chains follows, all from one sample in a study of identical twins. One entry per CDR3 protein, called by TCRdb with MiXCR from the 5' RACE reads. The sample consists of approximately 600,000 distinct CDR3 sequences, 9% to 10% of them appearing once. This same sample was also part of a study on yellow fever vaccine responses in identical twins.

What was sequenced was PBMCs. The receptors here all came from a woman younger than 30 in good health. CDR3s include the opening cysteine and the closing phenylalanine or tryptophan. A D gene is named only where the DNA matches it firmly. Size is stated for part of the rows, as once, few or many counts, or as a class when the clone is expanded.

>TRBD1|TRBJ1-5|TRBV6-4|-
CASSETGVPWEPQHF
TGTGCCAGCAGTGAGACAGGGGTGCCATGGGAGCCCCAGCATTTT
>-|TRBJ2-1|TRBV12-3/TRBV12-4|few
CASSFLSGEQFF
TGTGCCAGCAGTTTTCTTTCGGGTGAGCAGTTCTTC
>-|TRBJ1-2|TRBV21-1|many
CASSKGDGTQANYGYTF
TGTGCCAGCAGCAAAGGGGACGGGACACAAGCTAACTATGGCTACACCTTC
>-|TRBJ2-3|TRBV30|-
CAWSPALSTDTQYF
TGTGCCTGGAGTCCCGCCCTCAGCACAGATACGCAGTATTTT
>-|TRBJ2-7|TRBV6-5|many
CASSYSRDPTYEQYF
TGTGCCAGCAGTTACTCCCGGGACCCGACCTACGAGCAGTACTTC
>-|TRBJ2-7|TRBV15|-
CATSRDNEVTYEQYF
TGTGCCACCAGCAGAGATAACGAGGTGACCTACGAGCAGTACTTC
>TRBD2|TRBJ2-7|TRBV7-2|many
CASSYPSGRGNEQYF
TGTGCCAGCAGCTATCCTAGCGGGAGGGGCAACGAGCAGTACTTC
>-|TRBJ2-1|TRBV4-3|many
CASSQGPSANEQFF
TGCGCCAGCAGCCAAGGCCCTAGTGCCAATGAGCAGTTCTTC
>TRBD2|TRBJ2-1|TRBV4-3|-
CASSQDTSLAGAYNEQFF
TGCGCCAGCAGCCAAGACACCTCTCTAGCGGGGGCCTACAATGAGCAGTTCTTC
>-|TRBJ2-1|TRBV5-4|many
CASSSRDYNEQFF
TGTGCCAGCAGCTCCCGGGACTACAATGAGCAGTTCTTC
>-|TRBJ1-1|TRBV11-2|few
CASSFSDNTEAFF
TGTGCCAGCAGCTTTTCAGACAACACTGAAGCTTTCTTT
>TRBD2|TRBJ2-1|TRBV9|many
CASSVGLAGAGNEQFF
TGTGCCAGCAGCGTAGGACTAGCGGGAGCGGGGAATGAGCAGTTCTTC
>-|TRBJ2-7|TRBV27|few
CASSSPRASEQYF
TGTGCCAGCAGTTCCCCCCGGGCCTCCGAGCAGTACTTC
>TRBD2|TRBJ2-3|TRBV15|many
CATSKPPGLAGGGSTDTQYF
TGTGCCACCAGCAAACCACCGGGACTAGCGGGAGGTGGTAGCACAGATACGCAGTATTTT
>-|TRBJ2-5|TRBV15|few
CATSGRGGVETQYF
TGTGCCACCAGCGGTCGAGGGGGGGTAGAGACCCAGTACTTC
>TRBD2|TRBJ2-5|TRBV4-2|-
CASSQVSSGTQETQYF
TGTGCCAGCAGCCAAGTGTCTAGCGGAACCCAAGAGACCCAGTACTTC
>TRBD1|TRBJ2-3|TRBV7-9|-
CASSFRDRGVTDTQYF
TGTGCCAGCAGCTTCCGGGACAGGGGGGTAACAGATACGCAGTATTTT
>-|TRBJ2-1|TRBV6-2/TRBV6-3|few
CASRREPAGYNEQFF
TGTGCCAGCAGACGCGAGCCGGCGGGTTACAATGAGCAGTTCTTC
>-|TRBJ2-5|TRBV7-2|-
CANGWETQYF
TGTGCCAATGGGTGGGAGACCCAGTACTTC
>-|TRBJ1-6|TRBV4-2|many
CASSQDPGEMNSPLHF
TGTGCCAGCAGCCAAGACCCAGGGGAGATGAATTCACCCCTCCACTTT
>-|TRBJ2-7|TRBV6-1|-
CASTPPSPEQYF
TGTGCCAGCACCCCACCGAGTCCCGAGCAGTACTTC
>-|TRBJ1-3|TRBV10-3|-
CAISGSRADAGNTIYF
TGTGCCATCAGTGGATCGAGAGCGGACGCTGGAAACACCATATATTTT
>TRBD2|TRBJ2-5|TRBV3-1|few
CASSPMRGQETQYF
TGTGCCAGCAGCCCGATGCGGGGGCAAGAGACCCAGTACTTC
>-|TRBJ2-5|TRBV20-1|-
CSARDLGTWGTQYF
TGCAGTGCTAGAGACCTCGGGACTTGGGGGACCCAGTACTTC
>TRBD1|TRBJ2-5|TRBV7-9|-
CASSLVGRGRGETQYF
TGTGCCAGCAGCTTAGTGGGCAGGGGGCGAGGCGAGACCCAGTACTTC
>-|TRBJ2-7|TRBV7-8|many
CASSSSAYEQYF
TGTGCCAGCAGCTCCTCGGCTTACGAGCAGTACTTC